The 30 T cell receptor beta chains below come from one sample, sequenced in a study of cytomegalovirus exposure and HLA in healthy donors (dated by TCRdb to 2016 to 2017). The library was built by means of the immunoSEQ multiplex PCR assay. For the multiplex PCR, a mixture combining 60 forward primers for TCR Vbeta segments and 13 reverse primers for TCR Jbeta segments was used. TCRdb limited this immuneACCESS table to in-frame rearrangements with V and J called. A share of clones is missing; checked studies link under half to unresolved V genes, and the rest is unexplained. Counted in this sample were 100,000 to 150,000 clones; around 81% of them appeared once. 0.95% to 1.5% of the sample is taken by the ten largest. Sequenced material: PBMCs. Receptors originate from a female donor in good health and CMV-seronegative.

The genes are TRBV19 and TRBJ1-1; unclear D gene. Germline CDR1 reads LNHDA; CDR2 reads SQIVND (reference sequence). This CDR3 is 11 amino acids long. Trimming cost V 7 bases and J 1 base, with 4 bases left between them. CDR3 DNA: TGTGCCAGTAATAGGAACACTGAAGCTTTCTTT. Translating it yields CASNRNTEAFF.

The genes are TRBV5-1 and TRBJ2-1, with 13 bases fitting TRBD2. Germline V lookup: CDR1 SGHRS, CDR2 YFSETQ. The junction had 8 bases not matched to a gene; V was cut back by 4 bases and J by 7 bases. The CDR3 has 16 residues. This chain's CDR3 is CASSPLAGGPSNEQFF. The CDR3 DNA sequence: TGCGCCAGCAGCCCACTAGCGGGAGGGCCTAGTAATGAGCAGTTCTTC.

This clone was seen a handful of times. One junction end does not reproduce the germline sequence, and a read error may be involved. CDR3 DNA: TGTTCCAGCAGCTTAGTGGGGAGCGGGAGGTCAGGAGAGCAGTTCTTC. This encodes CSSSLVGSGRSGEQFF. The chain carries TRBV7-9 and TRBJ2-1; TRBD2 matches 9 bases. This CDR3 is 16 amino acids long. Germline CDR1 reads SEHNR; CDR2 reads FQNEAQ (reference sequence).

This clone was recorded a few times. The CDR3 spells CASSPVDHGDYGYTF. The CDR3 DNA reads TGCGCCAGCAGCCCCGTAGATCACGGTGACTATGGCTACACCTTC. The chain carries TRBV4-1 and TRBJ1-2; D is undetermined. The ends were cut back, 4 bases at V and 3 bases at J, with 15 bases in the middle. The V gene's germline CDR1 is MGHRA and CDR2 YSYEKL. This CDR3 is 15 amino acids long.

As to this clone: One end of the junction is discordant with germline, which a read error may explain. The same CDR3 arises from other DNA sequences in this sample as well. The chain carries TRBV27 and TRBJ2-7; D unresolved. Looked up from germline, CDR1 is MNHEY and CDR2 is SMNVEV (reference sequence). The length of the CDR3 is 13 residues. The CDR3 DNA follows: TGTGCCAGCAGTTTGCGGCATCTCAACGAGCAATACTTC. Translation: CASSLRHLNEQYF.

The chain combines TRBV13 with TRBJ2-5; D is perhaps TRBD2 (6 bases). The CDR3 is 15 amino acids. V gave up 5 bases and J gave up 2 bases, with 15 bases separating them. Germline assignment: CDR1 PRHDT and CDR2 FYEKMQ (reference sequence). CDR3: CASSPGGGSQETQYF. In DNA form, the CDR3 reads TGTGCCAGCAGCCCCGGGGGTGGCAGTCAAGAGACCCAGTACTTC.

The chain has TRBV6-5 and TRBJ2-7; 9 nucleotides align to TRBD1. The CDR3 has 13 residues. The germline V gene encodes CDR1 MNHEY and CDR2 SVGAGI. Trimming at V came to 5 bases and at J to 4 bases, leaving 3 bases not matched to a gene. The CDR3 DNA reads TGTGCCAGCAGTCGGGACAGGGTTTACGAGCAGTACTTC. Translated: CASSRDRVYEQYF.

CDR3 amino acids: CSAKGAARPYF. The DNA for the CDR3 is TGCAGTGCTAAAGGGGCGGCCCGACCGTACTTC. J is TRBJ2-5 and V is TRBV20-1, with D perhaps matching TRBD1 (5 bases). The germline V gene encodes CDR1 DFQATT and CDR2 SNEGSKA (reference sequence). Trimming left V 4 bases short and J 13 bases short, with 16 bases between. This CDR3 has 11 amino acids.

The count of this clone is one. CDR3 DNA: TGTGCCAGCAGCAGGGGAAGGTATTCACCCCTCCACTTT. Its translation is CASSRGRYSPLHF. The genes are TRBV27 and TRBJ1-6, with a weak D call TRBD1 (6 bases). Germline lookup yields CDR1 MNHEY and CDR2 SMNVEV (reference sequence). This CDR3 is built from 13 residues. The V and J ends lost 6 bases and 8 bases respectively, with 11 bases between them.

The gene calls are TRBV29-1 and TRBJ2-2; no reliable D call. Trimming cost V 7 bases and J 3 bases, with 9 bases left between them. The germline CDR1 and CDR2 sequences are SQVTM and ANQGSEA. The CDR3 is 12 residues long. CDR3 amino acids: CSAKKYTGELFF. CDR3 bases: TGCAGCGCTAAGAAATACACCGGGGAGCTGTTTTTT.

The chain employs TRBV6-1 and TRBJ2-5; 12 nucleotides align to TRBD1. V shed 6 bases and J 5 bases; nucleotides not matched to a gene: 4. This CDR3 has 14 amino acids. Germline lookup yields CDR1 MNHNS and CDR2 SASEGT. Here the CDR3 DNA reads TGTGCCAGCAGGGGACAGGGGGCCAGGGAGACCCAGTACTTC. Translated, it gives CASRGQGARETQYF.

V and J are TRBV11-1 and TRBJ2-7, with TRBD2 matching 7 bases. Germline CDR1 and CDR2: SGHAT and FQDESV (reference sequence). V was clipped by 5 bases and J by 4 bases; unmatched bases: 8. This CDR3 has 14 residues. DNA for the CDR3: TGTGCCAGCAGCCCACGGGAGGATTCATACGAGCAGTACTTC. It encodes CASSPREDSYEQYF.

The rearrangement uses TRBV18 and TRBJ2-1, with a weak D call TRBD1 (6 bases). With 2 bases removed from V and 0 bases from J, the gap between germline ends came to 8 bases. From germline, CDR1 is KGHSH and CDR2 LQKENI. The CDR3 loop spans 15 amino acids. The DNA of the CDR3 is TGTGCCAGCTCACCATACAGGGACTCCTACAATGAGCAGTTCTTC. This codes for CASSPYRDSYNEQFF.

The chain links TRBV11-2 to TRBJ2-2; 7 bases map to TRBD1. V was clipped by 4 bases and J by 6 bases; unmatched bases: 5. This CDR3 has 14 residues. The V gene's germline CDR1 is SGHAT and CDR2 FQNNGV. The CDR3 spells CASSSNRGAGELFF. In DNA form, the CDR3 reads TGTGCCAGCAGCTCGAACAGGGGTGCCGGGGAGCTGTTTTTT.

The genes are TRBV11-3 and TRBJ1-1, with D possibly matching TRBD1 (5 bases). The V and J ends lost 5 bases and 4 bases respectively, with 17 bases between them. This CDR3 is built from 15 residues. In germline, CDR1 is SGHNT, CDR2 YENEEA. CDR3 in DNA: TGTGCCAGCAGCGAGACGCAGGGTGAGGCCACTGAAGCTTTCTTT. Its protein is CASSETQGEATEAFF.

The chain has TRBV19 and TRBJ1-5; 9 positions match TRBD1. This CDR3 region has 14 residues. In germline, CDR1 is LNHDA, CDR2 SQIVND (reference sequence). V lost 6 bases, J lost 6 bases, and 6 bases stayed unmatched. CDR3 amino acids: CASSPTGGFQPQHF. As DNA, the CDR3 is TGTGCCAGTAGCCCGACAGGGGGTTTTCAGCCCCAGCATTTT.

The chain carries TRBV30 and TRBJ2-3, with 8 bases identical to TRBD2. Losses at the gene ends were 0 bases for V and 3 bases for J; bases not matched to a gene: 2. CDR1 is GTSNPN and CDR2 is SVGIG in the germline V gene (reference sequence). This CDR3 comprises 14 residues. The CDR3: CAWSVRGGTDTQYF. The CDR3 DNA is TGTGCCTGGAGTGTACGGGGGGGGACAGATACGCAGTATTTT.

The chain has TRBV18 and TRBJ2-7; 8 bases line up with TRBD1. Germline V CDR1 and CDR2: KGHSH, LQKENI. The CDR3 totals 14 residues. Trimming at V came to 3 bases and at J to 7 bases, leaving 8 bases not matched to a gene. This CDR3 reads CASSPGTGLGEQYF. The CDR3 bases are TGTGCCAGCTCACCCGGGACAGGATTAGGGGAGCAGTACTTC.

The rearrangement uses TRBV6-5 and TRBJ2-7; D possibly corresponds to TRBD1 (6 bases). V lost 0 bases and J lost 4, with 10 bases in between. The CDR3 consists of 14 residues. The germline V gene has CDR1 MNHEY and CDR2 SVGAGI. The CDR3 spells CASSYSRGTYEQYF. CDR3 DNA: TGTGCCAGCAGTTACTCGAGGGGGACATACGAGCAGTACTTC.

The genes are TRBV2 and TRBJ2-7; a possible D gene is TRBD1 (5 bases). Deletions cut 4 bases from V and 3 bases from J, with 13 bases between. The CDR3 is 14 residues long. Germline assignment: CDR1 SNHLY and CDR2 FYNNEI. CDR3 coding DNA: TGTGCCAGCAGTGTGGGGCAGGGTAACTACGAGCAGTACTTC. It codes for CASSVGQGNYEQYF. Full variable domain (remainder filled in from reference TRBV2 and TRBJ2-7): EPEVTQTPSHQVTQMGQEVILRCVPISNHLYFYWYRQILGQKVEFLVSFYNNEISEKSEIFDDQFSVERPDGSNFTLKIRSTKLEDSAMYFCASSVGQGNYEQYFGPGTRLTVT.

The V and J genes are TRBV19 and TRBJ2-3, with D perhaps matching TRBD1 (5 bases). CDR3 length: 12 amino acids. Trimming cost V 8 bases and J 3 bases, with 9 bases left between them. CDR1 and CDR2 from the germline V gene are LNHDA and SQIVND (reference sequence). The CDR3 here is CASATETDTQYF. CDR3 in DNA: TGTGCCAGTGCGACAGAAACAGATACGCAGTATTTT.

The chain links TRBV2 to TRBJ2-3; 7 nucleotides line up with TRBD1. The trim removed 3 bases at V and 2 bases at J, leaving 2 bases unmatched. The length of the CDR3 is 14 residues. Germline V gene sequence: CDR1 SNHLY, CDR2 FYNNEI. The DNA for the CDR3 is TGTGCCAGCAGTGATGACAGGGCCACAGATACGCAGTATTTT. Protein sequence: CASSDDRATDTQYF.

The J gene is TRBJ1-2, the V gene TRBV7-9; tentative D call: TRBD1 (6 bases). Trimming left V 5 bases short and J 3 bases short, with 13 bases between. In germline, CDR1 is SEHNR, CDR2 FQNEAQ (reference sequence). This CDR3 region has 14 residues. The CDR3 DNA reads as TGTGCCAGCAGCCCCGGAGGGGGGGACTATGGCTACACCTTC. It is translated as CASSPGGGDYGYTF. The whole variable domain, filled in from reference TRBV7-9 and TRBJ1-2, reads DTGVSQNPRHKITKRGQNVTFRCDPISEHNRLYWYRQTLGQGPEFLTYFQNEAQLEKSRLLSDRFSAERPKGSFSTLEIQRTEQGDSAMYLCASSPGGGDYGYTFGSGTRLTVV.

The V and J genes are TRBV5-1 and TRBJ2-3; 10 bases fit TRBD1. Trimming cost V 0 bases and J 5 bases; bases outside gene matches: 9. This CDR3 region has 17 residues. The germline CDR1 and CDR2 sequences are SGHRS and YFSETQ. CDR3 nucleotide sequence: TGCGCCAGCAGCTTGGGGCTCGGACAGGGGGTTGTAGATACGCAGTATTTT. It encodes CASSLGLGQGVVDTQYF.

J is TRBJ2-1 and V is TRBV10-3, with 9 bases identical to TRBD2. This CDR3 has 14 amino acids. Germline-derived CDR1 and CDR2 are ENHRY and SYGVKD. Trimming cost V 2 bases and J 6 bases; bases outside gene matches: 2. The CDR3 sequence: CAISEGTSSNEQFF. The CDR3 coding sequence is TGTGCCATCAGTGAGGGGACTAGCTCCAATGAGCAGTTCTTC.

V is TRBV7-9 and J is TRBJ2-7, with 12 bases that match TRBD2. The J segment lost 3 bases and the V segment lost 4 bases, leaving 7 bases of the junction unmatched. The CDR3 runs 16 residues. Germline CDR1 and CDR2: SEHNR and FQNEAQ (reference sequence). The CDR3 DNA is TGTGCCAGCAGCTCCGGACTAGCGGGGTTAAGCTACGAGCAGTACTTC. Translating gives CASSSGLAGLSYEQYF.

The chain employs TRBV19 and TRBJ2-3; possible D gene TRBD1, 6 bases. Per germline, CDR1 LNHDA and CDR2 SQIVND (reference sequence). V lost 4 bases, J lost 3 bases, and 20 bases lay in between. This CDR3 is 17 amino acids long. CDR3 DNA sequence: TGTGCCAGTAGTACAAGGAGAATGGACAGAAAGACAGATACGCAGTATTTT. The encoded protein is CASSTRRMDRKTDTQYF.

The chain has TRBV11-2 and TRBJ2-1; TRBD1 might be the D (5 bases). Trimming stripped 4 bases from V and 4 bases from J, with 8 bases between. This CDR3 region has 13 residues. Germline CDR1 reads SGHAT; CDR2 reads FQNNGV. CDR3 region: CASSSTDYNEQFF. In DNA, the CDR3 is TGTGCCAGCAGCTCGACAGATTACAATGAGCAGTTCTTC.

The chain uses TRBV27 and TRBJ2-7; tentative D call: TRBD2 (6 bases). Looked up from germline, CDR1 is MNHEY and CDR2 is SMNVEV (reference sequence). Trimming removed 1 base at V and 3 bases at J, with 7 bases between. The CDR3 is made up of 13 amino acids. The CDR3 nucleotides read TGTGCCAGCAGTTTATGGGGGGACTACGAGCAGTACTTC. This encodes CASSLWGDYEQYF.

The J gene is TRBJ2-7, the V gene TRBV4-2, with D possibly TRBD1 on 5 matching bases. Looked up from germline, CDR1 is LGHNA and CDR2 is YNFKEQ. The V end lost 3 bases, the J end lost 0 bases, and 12 bases lay between the germline ends. CDR3 length: 15 amino acids. CDR3 loop: CASSHDLGVSYEQYF. The CDR3 nucleotides read TGTGCCAGCAGCCACGACCTAGGGGTCTCCTACGAGCAGTACTTC.